Each of the 26 T cell receptor beta chains below was sequenced from the same sample in a study of blood T cell repertoires in COVID-19. TCRdb's copy holds only in-frame clones and misses some; the assay was immunoSEQ multiplex PCR. The data show 120,000 or so clones, roughly 85% seen once. The sequenced sample was peripheral blood. The receptors were gathered from a human donor in a cohort sampled during active COVID-19.

This clone was detected many times. J is TRBJ1-6 and V is TRBV18, with 7 bases that match TRBD1. Germline V gene sequence: CDR1 KGHSH, CDR2 LQKENI. The CDR3 covers 15 residues. With 6 bases clipped from V and 4 bases from J, the junction kept 6 bases outside the gene matches. Written as DNA, the CDR3 is TGTGCCAGCTCTCAAGAGGGACAGTATAATTCACCCCTCCACTTT. Translated, it gives CASSQEGQYNSPLHF.

The chain carries TRBV7-3 and TRBJ2-6, with TRBD1 matching over 11 bases. Germline-derived CDR1 and CDR2 are SGHTA and FQGTGA. The CDR3 runs to 17 residues. Trimming cost V 5 bases and J 1 base; bases outside gene matches: 4. The CDR3 nucleotides read TGTGCCAGCAGCCCCGGACAGGGGGCTTCTGGGGCCAACGTCCTGACTTTC. It encodes CASSPGQGASGANVLTF.

The rearrangement links TRBV7-2 to TRBJ2-3, with 8 bases lining up with TRBD1. V lost 5 bases and J lost 4; bases outside the gene matches: 5. This CDR3 spans 14 amino acids. The V gene's germline CDR1 is SGHTA and CDR2 FQGNSA. This chain's CDR3 is CASSLQGAPDTQYF. The CDR3 DNA sequence: TGTGCCAGCAGCCTCCAGGGGGCCCCAGATACGCAGTATTTT.

V gene TRBV2 combines with J gene TRBJ2-1; perhaps TRBD1 as D (5 bases). Germline V gene data show CDR1 as SNHLY and CDR2 as FYNNEI. The CDR3 is made up of 14 amino acids. V lost 7 bases, J lost 1 base, and 11 bases lay in between. The DNA of the CDR3 is TGTGCCAGCAATGCAGGGCGTTCCTACAATGAGCAGTTCTTC. Its translation is CASNAGRSYNEQFF.

This chain connects TRBV3-1 (or the pseudogene TRBV3-2) to TRBJ2-5; D remains unclear. Trimming removed 4 bases from V and 3 bases from J, with 9 bases in between. The CDR3 runs to 13 residues. The germline CDR1 and CDR2 sequences are LGHDT and YNNKEL (reference sequence). The CDR3 nucleotides are TGTGCCAGCAGCCGGGCAGAGAAAGAGACCCAGTACTTC. Translated: CASSRAEKETQYF.

The chain has TRBV27 and TRBJ2-1; D is perhaps TRBD2 (6 bases). The CDR3 totals 17 residues. From germline, CDR1 is MNHEY and CDR2 SMNVEV (reference sequence). The V gene lost 6 bases and the J gene lost 3 bases, with 21 bases spanning the gap. CDR3 amino acids: CASRRKTSSLYYNEQFF. The CDR3 DNA sequence: TGTGCCAGCAGACGAAAGACTAGTTCTCTCTACTACAATGAGCAGTTCTTC.

This chain connects TRBV19 to TRBJ1-2; possible D gene TRBD1, 5 bases. The CDR3 is made up of 13 amino acids. V was shortened by 3 bases and J by 8 bases, with 13 bases between the two germline ends. From germline, CDR1 is LNHDA and CDR2 SQIVND (reference sequence). The CDR3 DNA reads as TGTGCCAGTAGTATCGATCGGACACGCGGCTACACCTTC. It translates to CASSIDRTRGYTF.

This clone was observed many times. The genes are TRBV28 and TRBJ2-7, with D hard to call. This CDR3 is 13 amino acids long. Germline-derived CDR1 and CDR2 are MDHEN and SYDVKM. Trimming stripped 4 bases from V and 2 bases from J, with 9 bases between. DNA of the CDR3: TGTGCCAGCAGTTCAACTCTTGCCTACGAGCAGTACTTC. Protein product: CASSSTLAYEQYF.

This clone was observed a single time. The rearrangement links TRBV6-7 to TRBJ2-1, with 14 positions matching TRBD2. TRBV6-7 is an ORF for which the function is uncertain. The CDR3 spans 14 residues. V trimming: 8 bases; J trimming: 5 bases; junction bases outside the gene matches: 2. CDR3 amino acids: CASGTSGGDNEQFF. The CDR3 DNA reads as TGTGCCAGCGGGACTAGCGGGGGAGACAATGAGCAGTTCTTC.

The chain carries TRBV28 and TRBJ1-1; D is unresolved. Trimming pared 3 bases from V and 5 bases from J, leaving 10 bases between. The CDR3 runs to 13 residues. CDR1 and CDR2 (germline): MDHEN, SYDVKM. The CDR3 DNA is TGTGCCAGCAGTTTCAGACGAGGAACTGAAGCTTTCTTT. Translation gives CASSFRRGTEAFF.

The rearrangement joins TRBV27 to TRBJ1-4; D is unresolved. Germline loops: CDR1 MNHEY, CDR2 SMNVEV (reference sequence). The CDR3 is made up of 13 amino acids. V lost 3 bases and J lost 5, with 7 bases in between. The CDR3 DNA follows: TGTGCCAGCAGTTTCCGCAGAAATGAAAAACTGTTTTTT. Its protein is CASSFRRNEKLFF.

The rearrangement joins TRBV4-1 to TRBJ2-1, with D possibly matching TRBD1 (5 bases). Germline values: CDR1 MGHRA, CDR2 YSYEKL. The CDR3 totals 16 residues. V was trimmed by 0 bases and J by 6 bases, leaving 15 bases between them. The CDR3 bases are TGCGCCAGCAGCCAAGAATCAAGGGGAAGGTTCAATGAGCAGTTCTTC. It codes for CASSQESRGRFNEQFF.

This clone was found many times. V usage is TRBV6-2 or TRBV6-3 and J usage is TRBJ1-6; TRBD1 matches 10 bases. From germline, CDR1 is MNHEY and CDR2 SVGEGT. This CDR3 region has 19 residues. V lost 2 bases and J lost 0; bases outside the gene matches: 7. This chain's CDR3 is CASSYDPDRGSSYNSPLHF. CDR3 DNA: TGTGCCAGCAGTTACGATCCGGACAGGGGGAGCTCCTATAATTCACCCCTCCACTTT.

The chain employs TRBV7-2 and TRBJ1-5; D not certain. Germline V CDR1 and CDR2: SGHTA, FQGNSA. The CDR3 runs 16 residues. The ends were cut back, 2 bases at V and 1 base at J, with 12 bases in the middle. In DNA form, the CDR3 reads TGTGCCAGCAGCTTATTAGCCCCGGTGAGCAATCAGCCCCAGCATTTT. Its protein product is CASSLLAPVSNQPQHF.

This clone was seen only a few times. The rearrangement uses TRBV18 and TRBJ2-7, with a tentative D call TRBD1 (5 bases). CDR3 length: 13 amino acids. Germline-derived CDR1 and CDR2 are KGHSH and LQKENI. Trimming removed 3 bases at V and 3 bases at J, with 9 bases between. The CDR3 loop is CASSPDSGYEQYF. The CDR3 nucleotides read TGTGCCAGCTCACCCGACAGTGGCTACGAGCAGTACTTC. The whole variable domain, filled in from reference TRBV18 and TRBJ2-7, reads NAGVMQNPRHLVRRRGQEARLRCSPMKGHSHVYWYRQLPEEGLKFMVYLQKENIIDESGMPKERFSAEFPKEGPSILRIQQVVRGDSAAYFCASSPDSGYEQYFGPGTRLTVT.

This clone appeared once. CDR3 sequence reads: CASSPLAGKEETQYF. DNA for the CDR3: TGTGCCAGCAGCCCATTAGCGGGGAAGGAGGAGACCCAGTACTTC. The V gene is TRBV7-2, the J gene TRBJ2-5, with TRBD2 matching 8 bases. This CDR3 has 15 amino acids. V was clipped by 5 bases and J by 5 bases; unmatched bases: 10. Germline V gene lookup returns CDR1 SGHTA and CDR2 FQGNSA.

V and J are TRBV6-5 and TRBJ1-5, with a tentative D call TRBD1 (6 bases). Germline V gives CDR1 MNHEY, CDR2 SVGAGI. V was clipped by 7 bases and J by 4 bases, with 8 bases between them. The CDR3 length is 12 residues. CDR3 protein: CASNQGNQPQHF. The CDR3 DNA follows: TGTGCCAGCAATCAGGGGAATCAGCCCCAGCATTTT.

V usage is TRBV7-2 and J usage is TRBJ2-7; D perhaps matches TRBD2 (5 bases). Trimming cost V 4 bases and J 3 bases, with 19 bases left between them. The V gene's germline CDR1 is SGHTA and CDR2 FQGNSA. This CDR3 spans 16 amino acids. CDR3 amino acids: CASSSGTGKGNYEQYF. As DNA, the CDR3 is TGTGCCAGCAGCTCAGGAACCGGGAAAGGAAACTACGAGCAGTACTTC.

V gene TRBV7-9 combines with J gene TRBJ2-3; the D gene is possibly TRBD1 (5 bases). CDR1 is SEHNR, CDR2 FQNEAQ, per germline (reference sequence). The CDR3 contains 14 residues. The V end was cut by 6 bases, the J end by 2 bases, with 12 bases between. Written as DNA, the CDR3 is TGTGCCAGCAGTTTCGACAGCTCCACAGATACGCAGTATTTT. Its translation: CASSFDSSTDTQYF.

The chain carries TRBV11-2 and TRBJ1-1; no reliable D call. The CDR3 covers 13 residues. The V gene lost 0 bases and the J gene lost 8 bases, with 10 bases spanning the gap. From germline, CDR1 is SGHAT and CDR2 FQNNGV. CDR3 sequence: CASSLDRKQEAFF. CDR3 DNA sequence: TGTGCCAGCAGCTTAGATCGGAAACAGGAAGCTTTCTTT. Filled out from reference TRBV11-2 and TRBJ1-1, the complete variable domain reads EAGVAQSPRYKIIEKRQSVAFWCNPISGHATLYWYQQILGQGPKLLIQFQNNGVVDDSQLPKDRFSAERLKGVDSTLKIQPAKLEDSAVYLCASSLDRKQEAFFGQGTRLTVV.

This CDR3 is CATSDPGQGSTYEQYF. Here the CDR3 DNA reads TGTGCCACCAGTGATCCGGGACAGGGATCTACCTACGAGCAGTACTTC. V gene TRBV24-1 combines with J gene TRBJ2-7; 9 nucleotides match TRBD1. Germline V lookup: CDR1 KGHDR, CDR2 SFDVKD. The J segment lost 2 bases and the V segment lost 3 bases, leaving 7 bases of the junction unmatched. This CDR3 region has 16 residues.

J is TRBJ1-2 and V is TRBV3-1 (or the pseudogene TRBV3-2), with 12 bases fitting TRBD1. The germline V gene encodes CDR1 LGHDT and CDR2 YNNKEL (reference sequence). V lost 1 base and J lost 2; bases outside the gene matches: 2. The CDR3 consists of 16 residues. CDR3 amino acids: CASSQGGTGGNYGYTF. For the CDR3, the DNA is TGTGCCAGCAGCCAAGGAGGGACAGGGGGCAACTATGGCTACACCTTC.

This rearrangement joins TRBV28 to TRBJ1-3, with D perhaps TRBD1 (5 bases). The CDR3 is 16 amino acids. Germline CDR1 reads MDHEN; CDR2 reads SYDVKM. V was shortened by 4 bases and J by 4 bases, with 17 bases between the two germline ends. The CDR3 coding sequence is TGTGCCAGCAGTTCGGGGGAAGGGTTTAGCGGAAACACCATATATTTT. This codes for CASSSGEGFSGNTIYF.

The genes are TRBV6-6 and TRBJ2-7, with 7 positions matching TRBD1. From germline, CDR1 is MNHNY and CDR2 SVGAGI (reference sequence). The CDR3 is made up of 15 amino acids. Trimming at V came to 5 bases and at J to 2 bases, leaving 9 bases not matched to a gene. Written as DNA, the CDR3 is TGTGCCAGCAGTGAGGGACAGCCGGGGCCCTACGAGCAGTACTTC. This codes for CASSEGQPGPYEQYF.

V and J are TRBV2 and TRBJ1-1; weak D call: TRBD1 (5 bases). CDR1 and CDR2 from the germline V gene are SNHLY and FYNNEI. Deletions cut 6 bases from V and 7 bases from J, with 15 bases between. This CDR3 is built from 13 residues. The CDR3 bases are TGTGCCAGCAGGGACCGGGACTGGGGTGAAGCTTTCTTT. It codes for CASRDRDWGEAFF.

This chain joins TRBV18 and TRBJ2-1; D possibly corresponds to TRBD1 (5 bases). The germline V gene has CDR1 KGHSH and CDR2 LQKENI. The length of the CDR3 is 16 residues. The ends were cut back, 3 bases at V and 6 bases at J, with 18 bases in the middle. The CDR3 nucleotides read TGTGCCAGCTCACCGCCCGGTCGGTCCACAGGCAATGAGCAGTTCTTC. Amino acid sequence: CASSPPGRSTGNEQFF.